This T cell receptor (beta chain) was captured in a study of cytomegalovirus exposure and HLA in healthy donors. The PCR contained 60 Vbeta and 13 Jbeta primers. Clones were read by immunoSEQ multiplex PCR, and TCRdb kept only the in-frame ones, dropping some. The table has 150,000 to 200,000 clones, around 74% seen once; the top ten hold roughly 2%. Germline values: CDR1 SQVTM, CDR2 ANQGSEA. The CDR3 spans 16 residues. V trimming: 0 bases; J trimming: 5 bases; junction bases outside the gene matches: 11. The clonotype comes from a female donor in good health and CMV-seronegative. The V call is TRBV29-1, the J call TRBJ1-2; 8 bases match TRBD1. Sequenced input: PBMCs. CDR3 nucleotide sequence: TGCAGCGTTGAAGATCTTCAAACAGGGGGATGGTATGGCTACACCTTC. This gives the protein CSVEDLQTGGWYGYTF.